Below are 31 T cell receptor beta chains sequenced from a single sample in a study of cytomegalovirus exposure and HLA in healthy donors (dated by TCRdb to about 2017). Library creation used the immunoSEQ multiplex PCR assay. TCRdb provides this immuneACCESS table in a form limited to in-frame rearrangements. Some clones are lacking; in checked studies, under half of them reflect an unresolved V gene, and why the rest are absent is not known. This sample comprises about 70,000 clones, 90% to 95% of them detected only once. Jointly, the top ten make up approximately 5.3% of the sample. Sequenced: PBMCs. These TCRs come from a man between 18 and 29 years old in good health and CMV-seropositive.

The V and J genes are TRBV6-6 and TRBJ1-5; D is possibly TRBD1 (5 bases). The CDR3 length is 13 residues. With 0 bases removed from V and 11 bases from J, the gap between germline ends came to 11 bases. Germline CDR1 reads MNHNY; CDR2 reads SVGAGI (reference sequence). The CDR3 loop is CASSYSTVGSQHF. The CDR3 DNA is TGTGCCAGCAGTTACTCGACAGTCGGGTCCCAGCATTTT.

V usage is TRBV28 and J usage is TRBJ2-7, with 16 bases identical to TRBD2. The CDR3 is 16 residues long. CDR1 MDHEN and CDR2 SYDVKM come from the germline V gene. Trimming at V came to 3 bases and at J to 3 bases, leaving 2 bases not matched to a gene. The CDR3 loop reads CASSLGTSGGVYEQYF. The CDR3 nucleotides read TGTGCCAGCAGTTTGGGGACTAGCGGGGGGGTCTACGAGCAGTACTTC.

The chain uses TRBV6-6 and TRBJ1-2; D is undetermined. This CDR3 is built from 11 residues. V lost 7 bases and J lost 6, with 9 bases in between. Germline CDR1 reads MNHNY; CDR2 reads SVGAGI (reference sequence). The CDR3 protein is CASTYLNGYTF. CDR3 in DNA: TGTGCCAGCACCTACCTCAATGGCTACACCTTC.

This clone occurred once. V is TRBV6-5 and J is TRBJ1-2; D possibly corresponds to TRBD1 (5 bases). The CDR3 length is 11 residues. The V gene's germline CDR1 is MNHEY and CDR2 SVGAGI. V was clipped by 7 bases and J by 4 bases, with 7 bases between them. The CDR3 coding sequence is TGTGCCAGCAACCAGGGCTATGGCTACACCTTC. Protein sequence: CASNQGYGYTF.

V gene TRBV28 combines with J gene TRBJ2-7, with 8 bases that match TRBD2. V lost 3 bases, J lost 0 bases, and 13 bases stayed unmatched. CDR3 size: 18 residues. Germline CDR1 reads MDHEN; CDR2 reads SYDVKM. The chain's CDR3 is CASSLRLATKRSSYEQYF. CDR3 in DNA: TGTGCCAGCAGTTTGCGACTAGCGACCAAACGGAGCTCCTACGAGCAGTACTTC.

V is TRBV11-2 and J is TRBJ2-7; 8 bases are shared with TRBD2. Germline CDR1 and CDR2: SGHAT and FQNNGV. J lost 4 bases, V lost 0 bases, and 8 bases had no gene match. CDR3 size: 16 residues. For the CDR3, the DNA is TGTGCCAGCAGCTTAGAACCCAGCGGGAGAATTTACGAGCAGTACTTC. It translates to CASSLEPSGRIYEQYF.

A single count supports this clone. V usage is TRBV11-2 and J usage is TRBJ2-5, with 8 bases identical to TRBD2. The CDR3 is 14 residues long. The V gene end was trimmed by 4 bases and the J gene end by 2 bases; junction bases not matched to a gene: 3. The V gene's germline CDR1 is SGHAT and CDR2 FQNNGV. CDR3 nucleotide sequence: TGTGCCAGCAGCTCCAGCGGGAGACAAGAGACCCAGTACTTC. Protein sequence: CASSSSGRQETQYF.

The V and J genes are TRBV9 and TRBJ2-7, with TRBD2 matching 9 bases. The germline V gene has CDR1 SGDLS and CDR2 YYNGEE. This CDR3 has 15 residues. J gave up 3 bases and V 0 bases, and 4 bases lay outside the gene matches. This chain's CDR3 is CASSVGLAENYEQYF. The CDR3 DNA reads TGTGCCAGCAGCGTAGGACTAGCGGAAAACTACGAGCAGTACTTC. Complete variable domain (other parts from reference TRBV9 and TRBJ2-7): DSGVTQTPKHLITATGQRVTLRCSPRSGDLSVYWYQQSLDQGLQFLIQYYNGEERAKGNILERFSAQQFPDLHSELNLSSLELGDSALYFCASSVGLAENYEQYFGPGTRLTVT.

V gene TRBV5-1 combines with J gene TRBJ2-1; tentative D call: TRBD1 (5 bases). The CDR3 is made up of 12 amino acids. Per germline, CDR1 SGHRS and CDR2 YFSETQ. Trimming shortened V by 4 bases and J by 8 bases, and 10 bases separated the two germline ends. CDR3 amino acids: CASSIQGYEQFF. The CDR3 nucleotides are TGCGCCAGCAGCATCCAGGGCTATGAGCAGTTCTTC.

The chain has TRBV5-4 and TRBJ2-1, with TRBD2 identical over 10 bases. From germline, CDR1 is SGHNT and CDR2 YYREEE (reference sequence). This CDR3 region has 15 residues. V lost 0 bases, J lost 8 bases, and 5 bases stayed unmatched. The CDR3 region has the DNA TGTGCCAGCAGCTTGGGGGCTAGCGGGAGCTATGAGCAGTTCTTC. Translated: CASSLGASGSYEQFF. Supplemented by reference TRBV5-4 and TRBJ2-1, the full variable domain reads ETGVTQSPTHLIKTRGQQVTLRCSSQSGHNTVSWYQQALGQGPQFIFQYYREEENGRGNFPPRFSGLQFPNYSSELNVNALELDDSALYLCASSLGASGSYEQFFGPGTRLTVL.

The chain carries TRBV19 and TRBJ1-5; D is unclear. V was shortened by 4 bases and J by 3 bases, with 10 bases between the two germline ends. This CDR3 spans 14 amino acids. In germline, CDR1 is LNHDA, CDR2 SQIVND (reference sequence). CDR3 DNA sequence: TGTGCCAGTAGTACGGCAGGTTACAATCAGCCCCAGCATTTT. Residues: CASSTAGYNQPQHF.

The chain couples TRBV27 to TRBJ1-2; D unclear. The V end was cut by 6 bases, the J end by 0 bases, with 8 bases between. The CDR3 length is 13 residues. Germline V lookup: CDR1 MNHEY, CDR2 SMNVEV (reference sequence). This chain's CDR3 is CASRAGANYGYTF. The CDR3 DNA is TGTGCCAGCAGGGCGGGAGCTAACTATGGCTACACCTTC.

The CDR3 DNA reads as TGCGCCAGCAGTGAAGAGGGACTAGCGATTGGGGAAAGCACAGATACGCAGTATTTT. This translates into CASSEEGLAIGESTDTQYF. The chain carries TRBV10-1 and TRBJ2-3; 10 positions agree with TRBD2. The CDR3 contains 19 residues. Germline CDR1 and CDR2: WNHNN and SYGVQD (reference sequence). The ends lost 3 bases at V and 0 bases at J; junction bases unmatched: 12.

V usage is TRBV7-2 and J usage is TRBJ2-1, with D possibly matching TRBD1 (5 bases). Trimming took off 5 bases at V and 6 bases at J, with 11 bases between the two ends. In germline, CDR1 is SGHTA, CDR2 FQGNSA. The CDR3 spans 13 residues. CDR3 nucleotides: TGTGCCAGCAGCACCAGGGTGGGCAATGAGCAGTTCTTC. Translated, it gives CASSTRVGNEQFF. Full variable domain (missing parts from reference TRBV7-2 and TRBJ2-1): GAGVSQSPSNKVTEKGKDVELRCDPISGHTALYWYRQSLGQGLEFLIYFQGNSAPDKSGLPSDRFSAERTGGSVSTLTIQRTQQEDSAVYLCASSTRVGNEQFFGPGTRLTVL.

Worth noting for this clone: At the DNA level, this CDR3 is encoded by other sequences in the same sample as well. The chain couples TRBV19 to TRBJ2-7; D is possibly TRBD1 (5 bases). The germline V gene has CDR1 LNHDA and CDR2 SQIVND (reference sequence). The CDR3 has 14 residues. V dropped 2 bases and J dropped 3 bases, with 11 bases sitting between them. The CDR3 DNA reads TGTGCCAGTAGTATACAGGGCCAAAGCTACGAGCAGTACTTC. Translating it yields CASSIQGQSYEQYF.

This chain links TRBV27 with TRBJ2-2, with D possibly being TRBD2 (6 bases). CDR1 MNHEY and CDR2 SMNVEV come from the germline V gene (reference sequence). The CDR3 loop spans 14 amino acids. Trimming took 4 bases from V and 4 from J, leaving 10 bases between them. CDR3 region: CASSWGVSTGELFF. The CDR3 nucleotides read TGTGCCAGCAGTTGGGGGGTTAGCACCGGGGAGCTGTTTTTT.

This chain joins TRBV5-4 and TRBJ2-3; TRBD1 matches 7 bases. From germline, CDR1 is SGHNT and CDR2 YYREEE (reference sequence). J lost 2 bases, V lost 5 bases, and 5 bases had no gene match. The CDR3 is 14 residues long. Written as DNA, the CDR3 is TGTGCCAGCAGGTCCGGGACAGACACAGATACGCAGTATTTT. Translated: CASRSGTDTDTQYF.

V is TRBV7-2 and J is TRBJ2-1, with 10 bases lining up with TRBD2. The junction had 15 bases not matched to a gene; V was cut back by 3 bases and J by 7 bases. The CDR3 runs 18 residues. CDR1 SGHTA and CDR2 FQGNSA come from the germline V gene. Written as DNA, the CDR3 is TGTGCCAGCAGCTTTACCGGGACTAGCGTTGGGTGGATGAATGAGCAGTTCTTC. Its protein is CASSFTGTSVGWMNEQFF.

The chain recombines TRBV5-6 with TRBJ1-1; 9 bases match TRBD1. V was clipped by 0 bases and J by 0 bases; unmatched bases: 6. The CDR3 runs 17 residues. Germline V lookup: CDR1 SGHDT, CDR2 YYEEEE. The CDR3 sequence is CASSLAAGDRVNTEAFF. In DNA form, the CDR3 reads TGTGCCAGCAGCTTGGCCGCCGGGGACAGGGTGAACACTGAAGCTTTCTTT.

V usage is TRBV7-6 and J usage is TRBJ2-6; the match to TRBD1 covers 7 bases. CDR1 SGHVS and CDR2 FNYEAQ come from the germline V gene. The J segment lost 2 bases and the V segment lost 4 bases, leaving 8 bases of the junction unmatched. CDR3 length: 17 amino acids. CDR3 residues: CASSSTPGGTGANVLTF. For the CDR3, the DNA is TGTGCCAGCAGCTCTACCCCAGGGGGAACTGGGGCCAACGTCCTGACTTTC.

The sample holds one count of this clone. The J gene is TRBJ2-7, the V gene TRBV11-2; 10 bases line up with TRBD2. The J segment lost 4 bases and the V segment lost 3 bases, leaving 6 bases of the junction unmatched. The length of the CDR3 is 15 residues. CDR1 is SGHAT, CDR2 FQNNGV, per germline. The CDR3, as DNA: TGTGCCAGCAGCTTCTGGACTAGCGGAGGATACGAGCAGTACTTC. It is translated as CASSFWTSGGYEQYF.

V is TRBV6-5 and J is TRBJ2-5; TRBD1 is a possible D gene (5 bases). The V end lost 6 bases, the J end lost 1 base, and 12 bases lay between the germline ends. The CDR3 totals 14 residues. Germline values: CDR1 MNHEY, CDR2 SVGAGI. DNA of the CDR3: TGTGCCAGCAGAACCACAGACAGCCAAGAGACCCAGTACTTC. Translated, it gives CASRTTDSQETQYF.

V and J are TRBV28 and TRBJ1-2; no clear D. V lost 3 bases, J lost 0 bases, and 8 bases lay in between. In germline, CDR1 is MDHEN, CDR2 SYDVKM. The CDR3 length is 14 residues. CDR3 in amino acids: CASSFENANYGYTF. The CDR3 DNA sequence: TGTGCCAGCAGTTTTGAGAATGCTAACTATGGCTACACCTTC.

The rearrangement links TRBV5-1 to TRBJ2-7; D is perhaps TRBD2 (5 bases). Per germline, CDR1 SGHRS and CDR2 YFSETQ. Deletions cut 0 bases from V and 5 bases from J, with 12 bases between. The CDR3 contains 14 residues. The CDR3 spells CASSLDGIGDEQYF. CDR3 DNA sequence: TGCGCCAGCAGCTTGGACGGGATAGGCGACGAGCAGTACTTC.

The chain carries TRBV4-1 and TRBJ1-1; 9 nucleotides line up with TRBD1. Germline CDR1 is MGHRA and CDR2 is YSYEKL. CDR3 size: 13 residues. The junction had 7 bases not matched to a gene; V was cut back by 3 bases and J by 11 bases. CDR3 sequence reads: CASSQMGTGIAFF. The CDR3 DNA is TGCGCCAGCAGCCAGATGGGGACAGGGATCGCTTTCTTT.

The chain uses TRBV15 and TRBJ2-3; no firm D call. The length of the CDR3 is 15 residues. V dropped 3 bases and J dropped 2 bases, with 12 bases sitting between them. Per germline, CDR1 LNHNV and CDR2 YYDKDF (reference sequence). The CDR3 region is CATSSTYHYTDTQYF. CDR3 sequence (DNA): TGTGCCACCAGCAGTACTTACCACTACACAGATACGCAGTATTTT.

The chain joins TRBV27 to TRBJ1-4; 10 bases are a match to TRBD1. The CDR3 loop spans 18 amino acids. V lost 3 bases to trimming and J lost 5 bases; unmatched junction nucleotides: 12. Germline CDR1 and CDR2: MNHEY and SMNVEV (reference sequence). This CDR3 is CASSFQPQDRGRNEKLFF. The CDR3 nucleotides read TGTGCCAGCAGTTTCCAACCTCAGGACAGGGGGAGGAATGAAAAACTGTTTTTT. Filled out from reference TRBV27 and TRBJ1-4, the complete variable domain reads EAQVTQNPRYLITVTGKKLTVTCSQNMNHEYMSWYRQDPGLGLRQIYYSMNVEVTDKGDVPEGYKVSRKEKRNFPLILESPSPNQTSLYFCASSFQPQDRGRNEKLFFGSGTQLSVL.

J is TRBJ2-1 and V is TRBV9, with TRBD2 matching 13 bases. The CDR3 totals 16 residues. The V segment lost 4 bases and the J segment 9 bases; nucleotides outside the gene matches: 10. CDR1 and CDR2 from the germline V gene are SGDLS and YYNGEE. CDR3 sequence reads: CASSSRLAGGPLEQFF. In nucleotides, the CDR3 is TGTGCCAGCAGCTCCAGACTAGCGGGAGGTCCTCTTGAGCAGTTCTTC.

This chain connects TRBV18 to TRBJ1-2, with 9 bases matching TRBD1. After removal of 2 bases from V and 6 bases from J, the junction contained 7 bases not matched to a gene. This CDR3 has 15 residues. From germline, CDR1 is KGHSH and CDR2 LQKENI. The CDR3 sequence: CASSPKDRGGHGYTF. CDR3 DNA sequence: TGTGCCAGCTCACCAAAGGACAGGGGAGGGCATGGCTACACCTTC.

This chain connects TRBV6-6 to TRBJ2-1, with D tentatively TRBD2 (6 bases). V lost 2 bases, J lost 7 bases, and 15 bases lay in between. The CDR3 runs 15 residues. Germline V gene data show CDR1 as MNHNY and CDR2 as SVGAGI (reference sequence). CDR3 in amino acids: CASSYRGGVGNEQFF. As DNA, the CDR3 is TGTGCCAGCAGTTACCGAGGCGGGGTGGGGAATGAGCAGTTCTTC.

The genes are TRBV27 and TRBJ2-3, with a tentative D call TRBD2 (5 bases). Germline V lookup: CDR1 MNHEY, CDR2 SMNVEV (reference sequence). This CDR3 region has 16 residues. Between the trimmed V and J ends, which lost 7 bases and 3 bases, there was a span of 20 bases. This CDR3 is CASTPLGLSVTDTQYF. Written as DNA, the CDR3 is TGTGCCAGCACCCCGCTTGGACTGTCGGTGACAGATACGCAGTATTTT.